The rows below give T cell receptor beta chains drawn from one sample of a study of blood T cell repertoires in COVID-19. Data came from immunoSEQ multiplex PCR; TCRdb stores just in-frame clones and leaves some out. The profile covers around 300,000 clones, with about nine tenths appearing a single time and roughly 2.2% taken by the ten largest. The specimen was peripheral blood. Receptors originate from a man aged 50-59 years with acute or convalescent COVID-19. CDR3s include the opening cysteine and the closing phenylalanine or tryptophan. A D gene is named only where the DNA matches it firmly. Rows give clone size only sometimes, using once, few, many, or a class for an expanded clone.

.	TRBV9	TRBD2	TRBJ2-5	CASSVGFSGGVRETQYF	TGTGCCAGCAGCGTAGGGTTCAGCGGGGGGGTGCGGGAGACCCAGTACTTC
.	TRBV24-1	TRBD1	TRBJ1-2	CATSDPESQQGANYGYTF	TGTGCCACCAGTGATCCCGAATCGCAACAGGGGGCGAACTATGGCTACACCTTC
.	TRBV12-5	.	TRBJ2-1	CASGLLGVGEQFF	TGTGCTAGTGGTTTGCTCGGGGTCGGTGAGCAGTTCTTC
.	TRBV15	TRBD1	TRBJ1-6	CATSRSTSGTVLSPLHF	TGTGCCACCAGCAGGTCTACATCCGGGACAGTGCTTTCACCCCTCCACTTT
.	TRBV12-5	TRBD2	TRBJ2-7	CASGPPGGGEQYF	TGTGCTAGTGGCCCACCCGGGGGGGGCGAGCAGTACTTC
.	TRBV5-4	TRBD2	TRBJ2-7	CASSLGSSGGSYEQYF	TGTGCCAGCAGCTTGGGCTCTAGCGGTGGCTCCTACGAGCAGTACTTC
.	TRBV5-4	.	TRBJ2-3	CASSPSTDTQYF	TGTGCCAGCAGCCCTAGCACAGATACGCAGTATTTT
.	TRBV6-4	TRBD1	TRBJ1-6	CASSEQGGNSPLHF	TGTGCCAGCAGTGAACAGGGGGGGAATTCACCCCTCCACTTT
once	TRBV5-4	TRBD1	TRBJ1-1	CASSLTGGSEAFF	TGTGCCAGCAGCCTGACAGGGGGCTCTGAAGCTTTCTTT
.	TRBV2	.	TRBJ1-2	CASIGGANLNYGYTF	TGTGCCAGCATAGGGGGGGCCAACTTGAACTATGGCTACACCTTC
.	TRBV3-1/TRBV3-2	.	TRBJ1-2	CASSQVANYGYIF	TGTGCCAGCAGCCAAGTAGCTAACTATGGCTACATCTTC
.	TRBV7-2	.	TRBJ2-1	CASSARGPSVPYNEQFF	TGTGCCAGCAGCGCTAGGGGCCCAAGTGTCCCCTACAATGAGCAGTTCTTC
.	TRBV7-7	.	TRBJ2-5	CASSPRLRAGIETQYF	TGTGCTAGCAGCCCAAGGCTCAGGGCGGGAATTGAGACCCAGTACTTC
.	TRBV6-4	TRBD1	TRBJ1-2	CASSARQGDPYGYTF	TGTGCCAGCAGTGCCCGACAGGGAGATCCCTATGGCTACACCTTC
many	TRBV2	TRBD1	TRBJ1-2	CASSVGQGGVYGYTF	TGTGCCAGCAGTGTCGGACAGGGTGGGGTATATGGCTACACCTTC
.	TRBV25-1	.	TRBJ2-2	CASSMYGKGTGELFF	TGTGCCAGCAGTATGTACGGGAAAGGGACCGGGGAGCTGTTTTTT